This T cell receptor beta chain was profiled in a study of response to subunit inactivated influenza vaccine (dated by TCRdb to 2017 to 2018). Regarding the research as a whole: Deep quantitative T cell receptor repertoire profiling was used in the study to track responses to a trivalent subunit inactivated influenza vaccine.

This clonotype was observed a few times. Which antigen it targets is not known. It has no much larger one-base neighbor in the sample; base qualities were not kept. The full study reports these points: The authors suggested that each seasonal influenza vaccination may recruit only a limited number of new T cells.

To prepare the library, RT-PCR was applied. Instrument used: Illumina HiSeq 2500. TCRdb applied fastp at Q25 and MiXCR to the public reads, then kept only in-frame beta chains. For every CDR3 protein sequence, its rows merge into one entry that carries the most common genes and DNA. The sample table holds 530,000 or so distinct CDR3 sequences, of which 10% to 15% were seen once. The ten largest clones add up to about a tenth of the sample. The junction shows trimming of 4 bases on V and 5 bases on J, and the gene matches do not reach 8 bases of it. The CDR3 covers 14 residues, taking in both the cysteine and the phenylalanine. Only CDR3 DNA is held: 42 bases, read in frame from base 1. Taken from the germline V gene, the CDR1 and CDR2 loops are SQVTM and ANQGSEA.

The rearranged chain carries TRBV29-1 and TRBJ2-3; 8 central nucleotides agree with TRBD2. The receptor comes from a man aged 45-60 years who received an inactivated influenza vaccine. Donor details come from another sample of the same person, matched by shared clones. The sample in question was PBMCs from blood, obtained on the day of vaccination. The DNA sequence is TGCAGCGTTGGGCTAGCGGGTATGGTAGATACGCAGTATTTT. This sequence encodes CSVGLAGMVDTQYF.